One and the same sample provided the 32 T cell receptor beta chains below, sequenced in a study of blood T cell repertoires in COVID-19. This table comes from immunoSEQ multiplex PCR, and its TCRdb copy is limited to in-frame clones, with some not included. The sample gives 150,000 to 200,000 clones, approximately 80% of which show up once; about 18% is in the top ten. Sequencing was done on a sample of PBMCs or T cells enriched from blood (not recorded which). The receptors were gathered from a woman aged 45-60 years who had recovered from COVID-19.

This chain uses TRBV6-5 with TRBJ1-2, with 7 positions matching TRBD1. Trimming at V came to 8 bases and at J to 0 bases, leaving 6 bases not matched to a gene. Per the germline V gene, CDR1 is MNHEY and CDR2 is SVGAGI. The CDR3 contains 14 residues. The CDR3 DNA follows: TGTGCCAGCCGACAGGGACCGGCTAACTATGGCTACACCTTC. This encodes CASRQGPANYGYTF.

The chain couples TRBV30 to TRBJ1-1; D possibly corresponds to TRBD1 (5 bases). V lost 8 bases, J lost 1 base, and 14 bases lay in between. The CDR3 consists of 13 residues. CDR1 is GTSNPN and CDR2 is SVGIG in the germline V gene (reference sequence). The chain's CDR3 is CAAEGDSNTEAFF. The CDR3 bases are TGTGCCGCAGAAGGGGACTCGAACACTGAAGCTTTCTTT.

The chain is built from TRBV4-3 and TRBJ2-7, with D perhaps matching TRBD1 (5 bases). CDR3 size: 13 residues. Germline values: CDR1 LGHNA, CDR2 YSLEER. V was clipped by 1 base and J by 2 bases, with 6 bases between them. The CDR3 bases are TGCGCCAGCAGCCAAGGCAGGGCCTACGAGCAGTACTTC. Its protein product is CASSQGRAYEQYF.

In DNA form, the CDR3 reads TGTGCCAGCAGCATCCCAGCGGGAGAGCAGTTCTTC. Translated, it gives CASSIPAGEQFF. The chain carries TRBV5-6 and TRBJ2-1; 7 nucleotides align to TRBD2. The CDR3 runs to 12 residues. Germline assignment: CDR1 SGHDT and CDR2 YYEEEE. The V gene end was trimmed by 4 bases and the J gene end by 10 bases; junction bases not matched to a gene: 5.

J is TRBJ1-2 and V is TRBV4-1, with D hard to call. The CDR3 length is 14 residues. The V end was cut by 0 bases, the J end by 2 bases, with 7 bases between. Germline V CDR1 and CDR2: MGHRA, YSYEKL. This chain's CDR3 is CASSQERLNYGYTF. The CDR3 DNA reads TGCGCCAGCAGCCAAGAACGGTTGAACTATGGCTACACCTTC.

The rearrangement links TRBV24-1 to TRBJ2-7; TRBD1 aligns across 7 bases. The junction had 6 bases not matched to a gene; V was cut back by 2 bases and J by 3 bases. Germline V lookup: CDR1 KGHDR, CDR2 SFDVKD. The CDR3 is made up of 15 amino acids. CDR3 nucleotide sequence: TGTGCCACCAGTGATTCTGGCAGGGGGAACTACGAGCAGTACTTC. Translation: CATSDSGRGNYEQYF.

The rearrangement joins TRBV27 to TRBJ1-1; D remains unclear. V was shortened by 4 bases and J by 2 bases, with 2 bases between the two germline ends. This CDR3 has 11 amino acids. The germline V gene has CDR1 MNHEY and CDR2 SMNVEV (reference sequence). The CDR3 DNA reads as TGTGCCAGCAGTTCAAACACTGAAGCTTTCTTT. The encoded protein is CASSSNTEAFF.

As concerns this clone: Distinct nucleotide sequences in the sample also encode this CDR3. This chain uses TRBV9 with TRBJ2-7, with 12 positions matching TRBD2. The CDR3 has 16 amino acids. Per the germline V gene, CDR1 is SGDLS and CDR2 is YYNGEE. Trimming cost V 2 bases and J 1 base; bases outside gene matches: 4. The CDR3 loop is CASSVGGTSGSYEQYF. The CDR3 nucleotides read TGTGCCAGCAGCGTGGGAGGGACTAGCGGGTCCTACGAGCAGTACTTC.

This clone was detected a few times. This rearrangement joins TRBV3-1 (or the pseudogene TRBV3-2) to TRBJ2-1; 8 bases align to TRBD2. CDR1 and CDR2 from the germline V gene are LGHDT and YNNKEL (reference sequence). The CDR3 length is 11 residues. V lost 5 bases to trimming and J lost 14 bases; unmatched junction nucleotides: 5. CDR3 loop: CASSDAGGEFF. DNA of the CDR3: TGTGCCAGCAGCGACGCCGGGGGGGAGTTCTTC.

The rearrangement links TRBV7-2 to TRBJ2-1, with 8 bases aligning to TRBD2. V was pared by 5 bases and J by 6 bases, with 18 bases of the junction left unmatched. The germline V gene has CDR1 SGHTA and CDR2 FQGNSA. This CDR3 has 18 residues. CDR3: CASSRLGSGREVVNEQFF. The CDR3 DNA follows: TGTGCCAGCAGCCGCCTCGGCTCGGGGCGGGAGGTTGTCAATGAGCAGTTCTTC.

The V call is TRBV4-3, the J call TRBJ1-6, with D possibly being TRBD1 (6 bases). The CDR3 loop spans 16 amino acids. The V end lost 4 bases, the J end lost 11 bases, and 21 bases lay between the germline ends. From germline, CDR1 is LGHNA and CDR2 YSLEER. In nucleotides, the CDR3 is TGCGCCAGCAGCCCAAGTTCCACAGGGATAGATCCACCCCTCCACTTT. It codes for CASSPSSTGIDPPLHF.

In DNA, the CDR3 is TGTGCCAGCAGCTTCCGGTTCGGAGAGACCCAGTACTTC. The encoded protein is CASSFRFGETQYF. The chain joins TRBV5-6 to TRBJ2-5; D gene uncertain. The CDR3 loop spans 13 amino acids. Germline V gives CDR1 SGHDT, CDR2 YYEEEE. V was cut by 2 bases and J by 4 bases, with 9 bases left in between.

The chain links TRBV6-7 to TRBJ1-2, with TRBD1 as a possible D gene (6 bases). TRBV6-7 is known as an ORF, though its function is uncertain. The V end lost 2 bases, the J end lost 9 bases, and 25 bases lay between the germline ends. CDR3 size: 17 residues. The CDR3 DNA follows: TGTGCCAGCAGTTACCCTGGGGGCAGGGGCCGAGTTGGGAGCTACACCTTC. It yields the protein CASSYPGGRGRVGSYTF.

CDR3 region: CASSEALLDSTTDTQYF. DNA for the CDR3: TGTGCCAGCAGTGAAGCGCTATTGGACAGTACCACAGATACGCAGTATTTT. The chain links TRBV2 to TRBJ2-3; TRBD1 is a possible D gene (6 bases). This CDR3 has 17 residues. Germline V gene sequence: CDR1 SNHLY, CDR2 FYNNEI. V was shortened by 0 bases and J by 2 bases, with 15 bases between the two germline ends.

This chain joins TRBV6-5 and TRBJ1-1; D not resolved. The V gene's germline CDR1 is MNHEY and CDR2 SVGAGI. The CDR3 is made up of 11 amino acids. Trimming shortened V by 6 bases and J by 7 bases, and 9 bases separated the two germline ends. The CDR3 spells CASSNGVEAFF. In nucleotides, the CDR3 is TGTGCCAGCAGCAATGGAGTTGAAGCTTTCTTT.

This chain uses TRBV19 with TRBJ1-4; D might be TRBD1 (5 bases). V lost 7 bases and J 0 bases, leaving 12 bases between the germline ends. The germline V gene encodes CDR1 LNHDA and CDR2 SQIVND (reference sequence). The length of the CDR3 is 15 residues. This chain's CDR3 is CASIGGTTTNEKLFF. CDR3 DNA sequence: TGTGCCAGTATCGGGGGGACTACAACTAATGAAAAACTGTTTTTT.

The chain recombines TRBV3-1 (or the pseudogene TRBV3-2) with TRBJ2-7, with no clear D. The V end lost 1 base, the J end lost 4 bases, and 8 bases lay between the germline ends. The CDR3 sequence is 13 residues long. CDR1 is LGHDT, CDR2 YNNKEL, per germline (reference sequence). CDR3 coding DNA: TGTGCCAGCAGCCAAGTGGAGTCTTACGAGCAGTACTTC. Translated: CASSQVESYEQYF.

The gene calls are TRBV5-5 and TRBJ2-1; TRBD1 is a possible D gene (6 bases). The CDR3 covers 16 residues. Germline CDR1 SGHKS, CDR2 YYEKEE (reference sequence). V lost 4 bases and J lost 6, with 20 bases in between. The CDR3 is CASSPASPRGGNEQFF. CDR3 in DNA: TGTGCCAGCAGCCCAGCTAGCCCCAGAGGGGGCAATGAGCAGTTCTTC.

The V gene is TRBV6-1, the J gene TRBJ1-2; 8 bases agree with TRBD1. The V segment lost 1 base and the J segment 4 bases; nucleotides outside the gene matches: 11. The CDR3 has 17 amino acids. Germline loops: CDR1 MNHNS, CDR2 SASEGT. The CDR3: CASSEGSLTGEIYGYTF. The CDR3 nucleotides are TGTGCCAGCAGTGAAGGGTCCCTGACAGGGGAAATCTATGGCTACACCTTC.

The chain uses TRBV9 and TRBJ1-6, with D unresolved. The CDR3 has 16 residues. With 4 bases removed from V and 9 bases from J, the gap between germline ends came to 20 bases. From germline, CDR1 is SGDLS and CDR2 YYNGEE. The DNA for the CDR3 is TGTGCCAGCAGCTACACACTCCGGCCGTCAGGTTCACCCCTCCACTTT. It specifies CASSYTLRPSGSPLHF.

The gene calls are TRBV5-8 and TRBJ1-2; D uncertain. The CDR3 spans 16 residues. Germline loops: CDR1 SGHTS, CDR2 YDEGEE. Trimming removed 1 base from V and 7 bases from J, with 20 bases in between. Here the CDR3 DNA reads TGTGCCAGCAGCTTGTTCAGAGGTGCCAGCCACCTTGGCTACACCTTC. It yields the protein CASSLFRGASHLGYTF.

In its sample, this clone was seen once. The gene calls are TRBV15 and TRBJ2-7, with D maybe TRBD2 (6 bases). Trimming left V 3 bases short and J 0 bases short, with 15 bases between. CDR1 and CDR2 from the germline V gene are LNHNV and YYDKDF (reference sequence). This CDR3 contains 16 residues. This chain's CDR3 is CATSREGLTSSYEQYF. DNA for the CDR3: TGTGCCACCAGCAGGGAGGGACTTACAAGCTCCTACGAGCAGTACTTC.

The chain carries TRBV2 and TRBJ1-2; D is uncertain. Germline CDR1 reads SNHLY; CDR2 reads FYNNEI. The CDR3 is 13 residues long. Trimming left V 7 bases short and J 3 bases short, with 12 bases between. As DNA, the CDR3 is TGTGCCAGCAACGGAGAGGGCTACTATGGCTACACCTTC. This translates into CASNGEGYYGYTF.

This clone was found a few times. The CDR3: CASSQGGSLDEQYF. In DNA form, the CDR3 reads TGTGCCAGCAGCCAAGGCGGGAGCTTAGACGAGCAGTACTTC. V usage is TRBV4-2 and J usage is TRBJ2-7, with 7 bases matching TRBD2. The CDR3 loop spans 14 amino acids. J gave up 5 bases and V 1 base, and 5 bases lay outside the gene matches. Germline values: CDR1 LGHNA, CDR2 YNFKEQ.

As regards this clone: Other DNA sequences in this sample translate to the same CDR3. In DNA form, the CDR3 reads TGTGCCAGCAGTTTATATGGCAGGGGCACTGAAGCTTTCTTT. Its protein product is CASSLYGRGTEAFF. The genes are TRBV28 and TRBJ1-1, with D perhaps matching TRBD1 (6 bases). V was shortened by 1 base and J by 4 bases, with 10 bases between the two germline ends. Germline-derived CDR1 and CDR2 are MDHEN and SYDVKM. The CDR3 has 14 amino acids. Together with reference TRBV28 and TRBJ1-1, the CDR3 gives the full variable domain: DVKVTQSSRYLVKRTGEKVFLECVQDMDHENMFWYRQDPGLGLRLIYFSYDVKMKEKGDIPEGYSVSREKKERFSLILESASTNQTSMYLCASSLYGRGTEAFFGQGTRLTVV.

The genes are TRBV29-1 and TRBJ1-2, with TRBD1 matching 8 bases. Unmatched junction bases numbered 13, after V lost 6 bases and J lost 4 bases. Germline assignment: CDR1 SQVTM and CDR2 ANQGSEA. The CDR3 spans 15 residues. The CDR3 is CSVRPSGQGLYGYTF. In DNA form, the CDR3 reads TGCAGCGTGAGACCCTCTGGACAGGGACTCTATGGCTACACCTTC.

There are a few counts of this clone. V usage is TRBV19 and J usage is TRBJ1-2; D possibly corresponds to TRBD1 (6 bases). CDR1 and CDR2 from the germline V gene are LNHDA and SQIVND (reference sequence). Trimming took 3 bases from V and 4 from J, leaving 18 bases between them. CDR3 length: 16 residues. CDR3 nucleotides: TGTGCCAGTAGTATTCCCCACCAGGGGCGCCCCTATGGCTACACCTTC. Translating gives CASSIPHQGRPYGYTF. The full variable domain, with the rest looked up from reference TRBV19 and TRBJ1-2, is DGGITQSPKYLFRKEGQNVTLSCEQNLNHDAMYWYRQDPGQGLRLIYYSQIVNDFQKGDIAEGYSVSREKKESFPLTVTSAQKNPTAFYLCASSIPHQGRPYGYTFGSGTRLTVV.

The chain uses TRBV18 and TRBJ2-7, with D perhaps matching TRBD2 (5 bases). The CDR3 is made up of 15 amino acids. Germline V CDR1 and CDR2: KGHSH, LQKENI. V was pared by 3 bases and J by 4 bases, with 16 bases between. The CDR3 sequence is CASSPDGEGFYEQYF. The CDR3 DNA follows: TGTGCCAGCTCACCTGACGGGGAAGGATTTTACGAGCAGTACTTC. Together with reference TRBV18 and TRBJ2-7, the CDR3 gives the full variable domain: NAGVMQNPRHLVRRRGQEARLRCSPMKGHSHVYWYRQLPEEGLKFMVYLQKENIIDESGMPKERFSAEFPKEGPSILRIQQVVRGDSAAYFCASSPDGEGFYEQYFGPGTRLTVT.

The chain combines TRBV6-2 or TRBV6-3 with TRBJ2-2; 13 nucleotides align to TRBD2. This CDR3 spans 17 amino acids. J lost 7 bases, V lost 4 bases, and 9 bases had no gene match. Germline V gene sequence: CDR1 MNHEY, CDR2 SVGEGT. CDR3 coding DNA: TGTGCCAGCAGTTCCAGACTAGCGGGAGGCCTTTTCGGGGAGCTGTTTTTT. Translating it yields CASSSRLAGGLFGELFF.

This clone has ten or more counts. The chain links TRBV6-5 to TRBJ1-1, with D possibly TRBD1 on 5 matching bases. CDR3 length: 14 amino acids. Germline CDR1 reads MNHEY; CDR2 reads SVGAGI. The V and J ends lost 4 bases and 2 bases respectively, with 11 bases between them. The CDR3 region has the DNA TGTGCCAGCAGTTTATCCGACAGCAACACTGAAGCTTTCTTT. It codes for CASSLSDSNTEAFF.

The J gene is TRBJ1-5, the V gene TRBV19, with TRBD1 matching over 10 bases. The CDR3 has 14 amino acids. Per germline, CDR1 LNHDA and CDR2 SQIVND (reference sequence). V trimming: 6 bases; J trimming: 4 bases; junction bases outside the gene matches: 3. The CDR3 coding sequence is TGTGCCAGTAGACGGACAGGGGGGAATCAGCCCCAGCATTTT. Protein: CASRRTGGNQPQHF.

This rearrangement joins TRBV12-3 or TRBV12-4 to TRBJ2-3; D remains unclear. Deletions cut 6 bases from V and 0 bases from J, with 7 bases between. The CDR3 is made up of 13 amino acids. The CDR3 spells CASREISTDTQYF. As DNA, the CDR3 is TGTGCCAGCAGGGAGATTAGCACAGATACGCAGTATTTT.